This TCR beta chain was profiled in a study of blood T cell repertoires in COVID-19 (dated by TCRdb to about 2020). Regarding the complete study: Samples covering the acute and convalescent phases of COVID-19 were provided by collaborators in the United States, Italy and Spain. The prospective study material was composed of cDNA or gDNA derived from T cells, B-cell-depleted T cells, or PBMCs. The dataset comprised deeply sampled blood TCRbeta repertoires from subjects exposed to, actively infected with, or recovered from COVID-19. The repertoires were released in a freely available public database intended as a resource for research on the immune response to SARS-CoV-2. Samples were obtained from the ongoing ImmuneRACE study (first 160 participants) and from approximately 1,200 subjects provided by 6 global collaborators. Sample metadata almost always included a de-identified subject ID, COVID-19 status, age in years and sex. Where available, HLA class I and class II types were obtained from metadata supplied by the sample provider rather than from assay-based typing.

The immunoSEQ Assay, a bias-controlled multiplex PCR, was used to amplify TCRbeta CDR3 regions from genomic DNA. As for the original processing: Nucleated cell counts per sample were estimated from amplification of reference gene primers within the assay. To quantify the absolute abundance of each unique TCRbeta CDR3 rearrangement, sequence reads were collapsed and filtered. For each sample, productive Simpson clonality was calculated as the square root of Simpson's diversity index over productive rearrangements. As stored in TCRdb, this immuneACCESS dataset retains in-frame rearrangements with V and J assigned. A fraction of the clones does not appear; measured against another copy, unresolved V genes explain less than half of the discrepancy, and the remainder lacks a known reason. That table supplies the V and J calls and clone size; D and trimming were determined from the DNA. Here the sample has 98,000 or so clones; approximately 82% occur a single time. In total, the top ten clones hold just over 4% of the sample.

Each collaborating institution followed its own protocols to collect whole blood in K2EDTA tubes. For TCRbeta analysis, collaborators shipped samples as frozen whole blood, isolated PBMCs, or DNA extracted from either of those sample types. Overall results and qualifications from the work: The amount of clinical and demographic metadata varied by source and participant and was provided uncurated.

Notes on this clone: It has no known antigen specificity. An end of the junction differs from the germline gene, which may be a read error. Other DNA sequences in the sample encode the same CDR3.

The sample consisted of peripheral blood. The sequence came from a woman in her 70s with acute or convalescent COVID-19.

The bases read TGTGCCTGGAGCTTCACTAGCGGGAGGGTTTGGAGCTCCTACGAGCAGTATTTC. Its product reads: CAWSFTSGRVWSSYEQYF. Recombination linked TRBV30 to TRBJ2-7; the central 13 bases match TRBD2. From the germline V gene (reference sequence), CDR1 is GTSNPN and CDR2 is SVGIG. Including cysteine and phenylalanine, the CDR3 has 18 amino acids. The entry retains the CDR3 DNA only, 54 bases that are in frame from base 1. The variable domain in full, with residues beyond the CDR3 obtained from the reference TRBV30 and TRBJ2-7 genes, is SQTIHQWPATLVQPVGSPLSLECTVEGTSNPNLYWYRQAAGRGLQLLFYSVGIGQISSEVPQNLSASRPQDRQFILSSKKLLLSDSGFYLCAWSFTSGRVWSSYEQYFGPGTRLTVT.